The T cell receptor (beta chain) under discussion was sequenced for a study of control samples from healthy donors and cancer patients. The V gene end was trimmed by 3 bases and the J gene end by 5 bases; junction bases not matched to a gene: 6. The V gene's germline CDR1 is SGDLS and CDR2 YYNGEE. The CDR3 sequence is 14 residues long. Assay: immunoSEQ multiplex PCR; the TCRdb copy retains only in-frame clones and omits some. The table records 85,000 to 95,000 clones, approximately 93% of them present only once. V gene TRBV9 combines with J gene TRBJ1-1, with 8 positions matching TRBD1. Source material: blood. The clonotype originates from a woman younger than 45 in good health. The CDR3 loop reads CASSGQGMRTEAFF. As DNA, the CDR3 is TGTGCCAGCAGCGGACAGGGGATGCGAACTGAAGCTTTCTTT.